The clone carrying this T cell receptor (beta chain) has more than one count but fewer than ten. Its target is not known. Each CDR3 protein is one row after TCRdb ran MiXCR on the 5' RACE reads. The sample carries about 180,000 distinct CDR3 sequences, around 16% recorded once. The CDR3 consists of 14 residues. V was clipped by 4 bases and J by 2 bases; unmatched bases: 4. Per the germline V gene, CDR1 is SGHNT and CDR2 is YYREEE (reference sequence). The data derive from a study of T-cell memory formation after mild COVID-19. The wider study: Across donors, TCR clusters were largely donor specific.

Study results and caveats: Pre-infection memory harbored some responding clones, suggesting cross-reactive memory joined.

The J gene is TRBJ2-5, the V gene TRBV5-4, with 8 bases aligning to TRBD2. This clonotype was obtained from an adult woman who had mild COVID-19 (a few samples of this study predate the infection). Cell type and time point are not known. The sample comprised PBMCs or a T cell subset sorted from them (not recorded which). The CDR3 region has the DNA TGTGCCAGCAGCCAGCGGGGGAAGCAAGAGACCCAGTACTTC. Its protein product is CASSQRGKQETQYF.